Shown below are 20 T cell receptor beta chains from a single sample sequenced in a study of blood T cells in healthy people across ages. Next came a second PCR, run for about 6 to 11 cycles, which used a sample-barcoded 5' primer along with a J-beta primer mix. TCRdb re-called the 5' RACE reads through MiXCR, storing one row per CDR3 protein. The table shows just under 550,000 distinct CDR3 sequences, with approximately 25% occurring only once. The sample was also linked to a second study, of T cells of mothers and their children.

The sequencing input was blood. Receptor source: a boy aged 10-17 years in good health.

The chain couples TRBV24-1 to TRBJ2-2; 8 nucleotides agree with TRBD1. J lost 7 bases, V lost 6 bases, and 6 bases had no gene match. This CDR3 has 14 amino acids. From germline, CDR1 is KGHDR and CDR2 SFDVKD. The CDR3 reads CATSPTGGHGELFF. DNA of the CDR3: TGTGCCACCAGTCCCACAGGGGGTCACGGGGAGCTGTTTTTT.

This rearrangement joins TRBV10-3 to TRBJ2-4; the D gene is possibly TRBD1 (5 bases). The germline gives CDR1 ENHRY, CDR2 SYGVKD. V was shortened by 3 bases and J by 7 bases, with 13 bases between the two germline ends. The CDR3 is 14 amino acids. The CDR3 spells CAISDAGLGNIQYF. CDR3 DNA sequence: TGTGCCATCAGTGACGCAGGGTTGGGTAACATTCAGTACTTC.

The chain links TRBV4-3 to TRBJ1-4; tentative D call: TRBD1 (5 bases). This CDR3 spans 15 amino acids. The germline V and J ends were trimmed by 3 bases and 3 bases, with 11 bases remaining between them. Germline V CDR1 and CDR2: LGHNA, YSLEER. CDR3 loop: CASSHKRGSNEKLFF. CDR3 sequence (DNA): TGCGCCAGCAGCCACAAGAGGGGCTCTAATGAAAAACTGTTTTTT.

The CDR3 nucleotides read TGTGCCAGCAGCCAAGATAATTGGGGGTTTTGGTACAATGAGCAGTTCTTC. Protein sequence: CASSQDNWGFWYNEQFF. V is TRBV14 and J is TRBJ2-1; D may correspond to TRBD1 or TRBD2 (5 bases each). The CDR3 sequence is 17 residues long. Germline V lookup: CDR1 SGHDN, CDR2 FVKESK. V gave up 0 bases and J gave up 4 bases, with 16 bases separating them.

This clonotype was recorded a few times. V usage is TRBV15 and J usage is TRBJ2-7, with 8 bases aligning to TRBD1. The CDR3 consists of 17 residues. The V segment lost 0 bases and the J segment 6 bases; nucleotides outside the gene matches: 13. From germline, CDR1 is LNHNV and CDR2 YYDKDF (reference sequence). The CDR3 DNA is TGTGCCACCAGCAGAGATAGGACAGGGTATACCTCGGGCGAGCAGTACTTC. This gives the protein CATSRDRTGYTSGEQYF.

This clonotype appeared many times. V and J are TRBV6-6 and TRBJ2-1; TRBD2 aligns across 8 bases. The germline gives CDR1 MNHNY, CDR2 SVGAGI (reference sequence). V shed 2 bases and J 7 bases; nucleotides not matched to a gene: 4. The length of the CDR3 is 14 residues. CDR3 protein: CASSYDGGVNEQFF. DNA for the CDR3: TGTGCCAGCAGTTACGACGGGGGGGTGAATGAGCAGTTCTTC.

V usage is TRBV9 and J usage is TRBJ1-2; the D gene is possibly TRBD1 (6 bases). Per germline, CDR1 SGDLS and CDR2 YYNGEE. The V end lost 5 bases, the J end lost 6 bases, and 14 bases lay between the germline ends. This CDR3 is built from 13 residues. Here the CDR3 DNA reads TGTGCCAGCAGTACAGGGTTGAGCGATGGCTACACCTTC. Translating it yields CASSTGLSDGYTF.

This clonotype was recorded a few times. This chain joins TRBV24-1 and TRBJ2-4, with 10 bases that match TRBD1. The V segment lost 5 bases and the J segment 4 bases; nucleotides outside the gene matches: 4. This CDR3 spans 15 amino acids. Germline V gene data show CDR1 as KGHDR and CDR2 as SFDVKD. CDR3 DNA: TGTGCCACCAGTGCCGCGGGACAGGGGAAAAACATTCAGTACTTC. Its translation is CATSAAGQGKNIQYF.

This sequence joins TRBV5-1 and TRBJ1-1; no clear D gene. The CDR3 extends over 15 amino acids. Germline values: CDR1 SGHRS, CDR2 YFSETQ. V gave up 1 base and J gave up 5 bases, with 15 bases separating them. The CDR3 DNA sequence: TGCGCCAGCAGCTTGACGGAGGTGGTAGGAACTGAAGCTTTCTTT. Translated, it gives CASSLTEVVGTEAFF.

This clonotype was seen more than once but under ten times. The V call is TRBV9, the J call TRBJ2-1; unclear D gene. V dropped 4 bases and J dropped 0 bases, with 23 bases sitting between them. From germline, CDR1 is SGDLS and CDR2 YYNGEE. The CDR3 covers 19 residues. Here the CDR3 reads CASSPQPVGPESSYNEQFF. The CDR3 bases are TGTGCCAGCAGCCCCCAACCGGTAGGGCCGGAGAGCTCCTACAATGAGCAGTTCTTC.

The V gene is TRBV5-6, the J gene TRBJ2-2, with 7 bases lining up with TRBD2. The J segment lost 4 bases and the V segment lost 0 bases, leaving 3 bases of the junction unmatched. The CDR3 extends over 15 amino acids. The germline V gene has CDR1 SGHDT and CDR2 YYEEEE. Here the CDR3 reads CASSLVGRSTGELFF. As DNA, the CDR3 is TGTGCCAGCAGCTTGGTCGGGAGGAGCACCGGGGAGCTGTTTTTT.

The DNA for the CDR3 is TGTGCCACAGGACAGTCGCGACAGGAGCAGTACTTC. This encodes CATGQSRQEQYF. This chain joins TRBV7-9 and TRBJ2-7; D is perhaps TRBD1 (6 bases). CDR1 and CDR2 from the germline V gene are SEHNR and FQNEAQ (reference sequence). V lost 10 bases, J lost 7 bases, and 17 bases lay in between. The CDR3 is 12 amino acids.

The chain links TRBV4-2 to TRBJ2-7; D not resolved. In germline, CDR1 is LGHNA, CDR2 YNFKEQ. This CDR3 is built from 13 residues. Trimming shortened V by 0 bases and J by 4 bases, and 7 bases separated the two germline ends. The CDR3 bases are TGTGCCAGCAGCCAAGATCCTACGTACGAGCAGTACTTC. Its translation is CASSQDPTYEQYF.

The chain has TRBV5-1 and TRBJ2-5; D is perhaps TRBD2 (7 bases). The end of the DNA is better explained by TRBJ2-1, so the J call may be wrong. Germline-derived CDR1 and CDR2 are SGHRS and YFSETQ. The CDR3 contains 15 residues. The CDR3 DNA is TGCGCCAGCAGCTTAGGTGGGGGGGCAGGTGATGAGCAGTTCTTC. Its protein product is CASSLGGGAGDEQFF.

The chain couples TRBV5-1 to TRBJ1-2; unclear D gene. The CDR3 spans 16 residues. CDR1 SGHRS and CDR2 YFSETQ come from the germline V gene. Trimming left V 4 bases short and J 4 bases short, with 20 bases between. This CDR3 is CASSPSVGESGYGYTF. CDR3 bases: TGCGCCAGCAGCCCTTCGGTAGGAGAAAGCGGCTATGGCTACACCTTC.

This chain joins TRBV27 and TRBJ2-1; D ambiguous. Between the trimmed V and J ends, which lost 5 bases and 8 bases, there was a span of 19 bases. The CDR3 extends over 15 amino acids. Germline V lookup: CDR1 MNHEY, CDR2 SMNVEV (reference sequence). DNA of the CDR3: TGTGCCAGCAGTGACCGGGCCACCGCCCCGGATGAGCAGTTCTTC. Its protein product is CASSDRATAPDEQFF.

The chain has TRBV28 and TRBJ2-7, with D perhaps matching TRBD1 or TRBD2 (5 bases each). This CDR3 comprises 16 residues. The V gene's germline CDR1 is MDHEN and CDR2 SYDVKM. Trimming removed 7 bases from V and 2 bases from J, with 21 bases in between. The CDR3 spells CASNNPTGTLTYEQYF. The DNA of the CDR3 is TGTGCCAGCAATAACCCCACCGGGACCTTGACCTACGAGCAGTACTTC.

In its sample, this clonotype was seen a few times. V gene TRBV5-1 combines with J gene TRBJ2-1, with 12 nucleotides matching TRBD2. The length of the CDR3 is 16 residues. Trimming cost V 3 bases and J 7 bases; bases outside gene matches: 8. Germline V CDR1 and CDR2: SGHRS, YFSETQ. CDR3 region: CASSSSGRAIPNEQFF. CDR3 bases: TGCGCCAGCAGCTCTAGCGGGAGGGCCATTCCTAATGAGCAGTTCTTC.

A few counts support this clonotype. V is TRBV29-1 and J is TRBJ2-7; 9 positions agree with TRBD1. Losses at the gene ends were 8 bases for V and 0 bases for J; bases not matched to a gene: 11. CDR3 length: 15 amino acids. Germline loops: CDR1 SQVTM, CDR2 ANQGSEA. The CDR3 DNA reads as TGCAGCATAAGAGGGACAGGGAAAAGCTCCTACGAGCAGTACTTC. It encodes CSIRGTGKSSYEQYF.

The genes are TRBV6-2 or TRBV6-3 and TRBJ2-1; D unclear. The V gene's germline CDR1 is MNHEY and CDR2 SVGEGT. The CDR3 extends over 12 amino acids. The V gene lost 4 bases and the J gene lost 10 bases, with 11 bases spanning the gap. The CDR3 protein is CASSSPRWEQFF. The DNA for the CDR3 is TGTGCCAGCAGTTCGCCCAGGTGGGAGCAGTTCTTC.